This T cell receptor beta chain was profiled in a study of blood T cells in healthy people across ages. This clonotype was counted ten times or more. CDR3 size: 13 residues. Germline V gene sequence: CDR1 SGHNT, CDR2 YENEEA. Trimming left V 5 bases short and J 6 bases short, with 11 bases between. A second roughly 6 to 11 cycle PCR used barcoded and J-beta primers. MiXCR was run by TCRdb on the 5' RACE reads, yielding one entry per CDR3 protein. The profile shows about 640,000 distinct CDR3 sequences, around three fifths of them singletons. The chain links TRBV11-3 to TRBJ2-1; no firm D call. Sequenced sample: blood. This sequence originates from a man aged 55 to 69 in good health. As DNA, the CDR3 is TGTGCCAGCAGCCAAATGTGGGGCAATGAGCAGTTCTTC. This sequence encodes CASSQMWGNEQFF.